The 25 T cell receptor beta chains reported below all come from one sample, sequenced in a study of T cells after yellow fever vaccination (dated by TCRdb to between 2018 and 2020). Preparation of the library involved 5' RACE. Data came from an Illumina NovaSeq 6000. TCRdb reanalyzed the raw reads on its own, using fastp at Q25 for trimming and MiXCR for clone calling, and kept in-frame beta chains. Each CDR3 protein appears once, grouped with its most common genes and DNA. This sample lists hundreds of thousands of distinct CDR3 sequences; more than 3% were detected once. The ten biggest clones cover 20% to 25% of the sample. Per the publication, the treatment or condition label means: live attenuated yellow fever vaccine strain. The sequencing here drew on PBMCs, taken on the day of the yellow fever booster vaccination. The receptors here all came from a young man who received the YFV17D yellow fever vaccine.

This clonotype was observed a handful of times. V is TRBV18 and J is TRBJ2-5; no clear D gene. This CDR3 region has 11 residues. The V end lost 2 bases, the J end lost 6 bases, and 4 bases lay between the germline ends. Germline CDR1 and CDR2: KGHSH and LQKENI. The CDR3 reads CASSPMKTQYF. DNA of the CDR3: TGTGCCAGCTCACCAATGAAGACCCAGTACTTC.

This clonotype was seen many times. The chain carries TRBV5-1 and TRBJ2-1; D not resolved. The CDR3 is 12 amino acids. Germline V gene lookup returns CDR1 SGHRS and CDR2 YFSETQ. V was cut by 2 bases and J by 8 bases, with 8 bases left in between. As DNA, the CDR3 is TGCGCCAGCAGCTTCCCCTCTGATGAGCAGTTCTTC. Translated, it gives CASSFPSDEQFF.

This clonotype came up many times. The chain employs TRBV9 and TRBJ1-5; maybe TRBD1 (5 bases). The CDR3 has 14 amino acids. CDR1 and CDR2 from the germline V gene are SGDLS and YYNGEE. Trimming took 4 bases from V and 2 from J, leaving 10 bases between them. CDR3 DNA sequence: TGTGCCAGCAGCACTGGGGGTGGCAATCAGCCCCAGCATTTT. Translating it yields CASSTGGGNQPQHF. Drawing the rest from reference TRBV9 and TRBJ1-5, the complete variable domain is DSGVTQTPKHLITATGQRVTLRCSPRSGDLSVYWYQQSLDQGLQFLIQYYNGEERAKGNILERFSAQQFPDLHSELNLSSLELGDSALYFCASSTGGGNQPQHFGDGTRLSIL.

The sample holds many counts of this clonotype. The chain joins TRBV10-3 to TRBJ1-1; D may be TRBD1 (5 bases). The CDR3 contains 13 residues. V gave up 3 bases and J gave up 4 bases, with 9 bases separating them. Germline V gene data show CDR1 as ENHRY and CDR2 as SYGVKD. The CDR3 nucleotides are TGTGCCATCAGTGATAAGGGGAGCACTGAAGCTTTCTTT. Its translation: CAISDKGSTEAFF.

The V and J genes are TRBV7-2 and TRBJ2-3; a weak D match, TRBD2 (5 bases). The V end was cut by 7 bases, the J end by 4 bases, with 12 bases between. Germline V gives CDR1 SGHTA, CDR2 FQGNSA. CDR3 size: 13 residues. The CDR3 protein is CASNDGVSDTQYF. Written as DNA, the CDR3 is TGTGCCAGCAACGACGGGGTATCAGATACGCAGTATTTT.

This chain uses TRBV12-3 or TRBV12-4 with TRBJ1-4, with TRBD1 identical over 8 bases. With V trimmed by 2 bases and J by 0 bases, 2 bases remained unmatched. This CDR3 has 16 amino acids. The CDR3 sequence: CASSLRQGTTNEKLFF. CDR3 in DNA: TGTGCCAGCAGTTTAAGACAGGGGACAACTAATGAAAAACTGTTTTTT.

This clonotype was picked up a small number of times. The genes are TRBV4-1 and TRBJ2-7; 7 bases fit TRBD1. V lost 2 bases to trimming and J lost 7 bases; unmatched junction nucleotides: 17. The V gene's germline CDR1 is MGHRA and CDR2 YSYEKL. This CDR3 spans 17 amino acids. The CDR3 here is CASSQPTSGQIAWEQYF. The DNA of the CDR3 is TGCGCCAGCAGCCAACCTACGTCGGGACAGATTGCTTGGGAGCAGTACTTC.

This clonotype was counted a few times. V and J are TRBV29-1 and TRBJ1-5; D possibly corresponds to TRBD1 (5 bases). Trimming removed 4 bases from V and 6 bases from J, with 13 bases in between. The CDR3 is 13 amino acids. The germline V gene has CDR1 SQVTM and CDR2 ANQGSEA. The CDR3 DNA is TGCAGCGTTGCGCAGGGCATGGGTCAGCCCCAGCATTTT. Amino acids: CSVAQGMGQPQHF.

The genes are TRBV20-1 and TRBJ2-7, with 7 positions matching TRBD1. Germline trimming cut 4 bases from V and 3 bases from J; bases unmatched to any gene: 12. Germline V gene sequence: CDR1 DFQATT, CDR2 SNEGSKA (reference sequence). The CDR3 sequence is 15 residues long. Written as DNA, the CDR3 is TGCAGTGCTAAAAGCGAACCGGGACAGAACTACGAGCAGTACTTC. It translates to CSAKSEPGQNYEQYF.

This clonotype was counted at least ten times. This rearrangement joins TRBV7-3 to TRBJ2-3; D is possibly TRBD1 (5 bases). Looked up from germline, CDR1 is SGHTA and CDR2 is FQGTGA. The CDR3 totals 13 residues. The V end was cut by 5 bases, the J end by 5 bases, with 11 bases between. The CDR3 nucleotides are TGTGCCAGCAGCCCTGGGGCTCTAGATACGCAGTATTTT. This gives the protein CASSPGALDTQYF.

This clonotype was detected many times. The gene calls are TRBV20-1 and TRBJ2-1, with D possibly matching TRBD1 (5 bases). Trimming left V 7 bases short and J 3 bases short, with 19 bases between. The length of the CDR3 is 15 residues. Looked up from germline, CDR1 is DFQATT and CDR2 is SNEGSKA (reference sequence). Here the CDR3 reads CSVHRPGGHYNEQFF. In DNA, the CDR3 is TGCAGTGTACACCGCCCTGGCGGACACTACAATGAGCAGTTCTTC.

Many counts were recorded for this clonotype. DNA of the CDR3: TGTGCCAGCAGCCCCGGACAGGGATATGCTAATGAAAAACTGTTTTTT. It is translated as CASSPGQGYANEKLFF. The chain combines TRBV7-7 with TRBJ1-4; TRBD1 aligns across 8 bases. The V segment lost 5 bases and the J segment 3 bases; nucleotides outside the gene matches: 8. The CDR3 runs 16 residues. Per germline, CDR1 SSHAT and CDR2 FNYEAQ (reference sequence).

The chain uses TRBV4-3 and TRBJ1-1; possibly TRBD1 for D (6 bases). Germline V CDR1 and CDR2: LGHNA, YSLEER. The CDR3 extends over 14 amino acids. The V and J ends lost 6 bases and 5 bases respectively, with 16 bases between them. The CDR3, as DNA: TGCGCCAGCAGACCCCGACAGGACTGGACTGAAGCTTTCTTT. Translation: CASRPRQDWTEAFF.

In this sample, this clonotype turned up many times. The chain uses TRBV29-1 and TRBJ1-2; unclear D gene. The CDR3 runs 12 residues. Looked up from germline, CDR1 is SQVTM and CDR2 is ANQGSEA. Deletions cut 3 bases from V and 8 bases from J, with 13 bases between. The CDR3, as DNA: TGCAGCGTTGACCCCCTTGATGGCGGCTACACCTTC. The encoded protein is CSVDPLDGGYTF.

This clonotype was recorded at least ten times. This chain links TRBV6-2 or TRBV6-3 with TRBJ1-5; TRBD1 matches 7 bases. V shed 7 bases, J shed 0 bases, and the junction held 15 bases outside the gene matches. The germline CDR1 and CDR2 sequences are MNHEY and SVGEGT. The CDR3 loop spans 18 amino acids. As DNA, the CDR3 is TGTGCCAGCACCTCCCGGGACAGACTAACGTATAGCAATCAGCCCCAGCATTTT. This translates into CASTSRDRLTYSNQPQHF.

In this sample, this clonotype turned up many times. This chain joins TRBV5-1 and TRBJ2-3; D may match TRBD1 or TRBD2 (5 bases each). The CDR3 is 14 amino acids. V was shortened by 4 bases and J by 3 bases, with 12 bases between the two germline ends. The germline gives CDR1 SGHRS, CDR2 YFSETQ. The CDR3 bases are TGCGCCAGCAGCCCGGGGCATTGGACAGATACGCAGTATTTT. As protein: CASSPGHWTDTQYF.

This clonotype was seen many times. This chain uses TRBV29-1 with TRBJ2-4, with D perhaps matching TRBD1 or TRBD2 (6 bases each). CDR1 is SQVTM and CDR2 is ANQGSEA in the germline V gene. The CDR3 is made up of 14 amino acids. Between the trimmed V and J ends, which lost 7 bases and 0 bases, there was a span of 13 bases. The CDR3 is CSAAGGLAKNIQYF. The DNA of the CDR3 is TGCAGCGCTGCTGGGGGGCTAGCCAAAAACATTCAGTACTTC.

The chain has TRBV6-5 and TRBJ1-1; a possible D gene is TRBD1 (5 bases). The CDR3 contains 12 residues. Germline CDR1 is MNHEY and CDR2 is SVGAGI. V lost 4 bases and J lost 9, with 12 bases in between. The CDR3, as DNA: TGTGCCAGCAGTTCCCGGGACTTTAAAGCTTTCTTT. Amino acids: CASSSRDFKAFF.

This clonotype has a count of ten or more. The chain uses TRBV5-1 and TRBJ2-7, with TRBD1 as a possible D gene (5 bases). Trimming took off 0 bases at V and 4 bases at J, with 11 bases between the two ends. Germline V gene sequence: CDR1 SGHRS, CDR2 YFSETQ. CDR3 length: 14 amino acids. The CDR3 sequence is CASSLGAGKYEQYF. The DNA for the CDR3 is TGCGCCAGCAGCTTGGGGGCAGGGAAGTACGAGCAGTACTTC.

The sample holds many counts of this clonotype. The junction departs from the called germline gene at one end, perhaps through a read error. This chain joins TRBV20-1 and TRBJ2-5; 10 bases match TRBD2. The CDR3 loop spans 12 amino acids. The germline V gene has CDR1 DFQATT and CDR2 SNEGSKA (reference sequence). The CDR3 nucleotides read TGCAGTGCTGCCAGAACTAGCGGGGTGATGGGCTTC. Translated: CSAARTSGVMGF.

The genes are TRBV7-9 and TRBJ1-1; D unclear. CDR1 and CDR2 from the germline V gene are SEHNR and FQNEAQ (reference sequence). V shed 2 bases and J shed 4 bases, with 8 bases lying between them. The CDR3 spans 13 residues. DNA for the CDR3: TGTGCCAGCAGCTTACTCCGGCCCACTGAAGCTTTCTTT. Amino acid sequence: CASSLLRPTEAFF.

This clonotype was seen at least ten times. J is TRBJ2-1 and V is TRBV5-1; 10 nucleotides line up with TRBD2. CDR1 is SGHRS, CDR2 YFSETQ, per germline. This CDR3 has 15 amino acids. V was pared by 2 bases and J by 5 bases, with 4 bases of the junction left unmatched. CDR3 nucleotides: TGCGCCAGCAGCTTACTAGCGGGGTCGGACAATGAGCAGTTCTTC. Encoded protein: CASSLLAGSDNEQFF.

This clonotype was observed a handful of times. The CDR3, as DNA: TGTGCCAGCAGTTACTCTCAGGGAACTTACAATGAGCAGTTCTTC. It encodes CASSYSQGTYNEQFF. The chain combines TRBV6-5 with TRBJ2-1; TRBD1 is a possible D gene (5 bases). Trimming removed 0 bases from V and 4 bases from J, with 10 bases in between. This CDR3 is built from 15 residues. Per germline, CDR1 MNHEY and CDR2 SVGAGI.

This rearrangement joins TRBV7-2 to TRBJ2-7; D might be TRBD2 (6 bases). V lost 4 bases to trimming and J lost 0 bases, with 13 bases between them. Germline V gene sequence: CDR1 SGHTA, CDR2 FQGNSA. The CDR3 contains 15 residues. The CDR3, as DNA: TGTGCCAGCAGCTCGCAACTAGCCGGCTCCTACGAGCAGTACTTC. Translating gives CASSSQLAGSYEQYF.

This clonotype was recorded at least ten times. The chain joins TRBV24-1 to TRBJ1-5; TRBD1 might be the D (5 bases). This CDR3 region has 13 residues. V was cut by 1 base and J by 7 bases, with 7 bases left in between. Germline lookup yields CDR1 KGHDR and CDR2 SFDVKD. This CDR3 reads CATSDLRGQPQHF. The DNA of the CDR3 is TGTGCCACCAGTGATTTAAGGGGACAGCCCCAGCATTTT.